These 10 T cell receptor beta chains originate from one sample sequenced in a study of PD-1 blockade in classical Hodgkin lymphoma. TCRdb keeps only in-frame clones here, not all; method: immunoSEQ multiplex PCR. The sample records roughly 96,000 clones, roughly nine tenths being singletons. All the patients suffered relapse after autologous stem cell transplantation, and brentuximab vedotin exposure differed. Sequenced material: peripheral blood mononuclear cells (PBMCs), taken before the second cycle of nivolumab. The receptors were sampled from a human donor with classical Hodgkin lymphoma.

CDR3: CASSPYLGAEAFF. CDR3 nucleotides: TGTGCCAGCTCACCATACCTCGGGGCTGAAGCTTTCTTT. This rearrangement joins TRBV18 to TRBJ1-1; D is uncertain. Germline V lookup: CDR1 KGHSH, CDR2 LQKENI. With 2 bases removed from V and 6 bases from J, the gap between germline ends came to 10 bases. The CDR3 has 13 amino acids.

The genes are TRBV27 and TRBJ2-1; 8 nucleotides align to TRBD2. J gave up 3 bases and V 2 bases, and 3 bases lay outside the gene matches. Looked up from germline, CDR1 is MNHEY and CDR2 is SMNVEV (reference sequence). The CDR3 is 15 amino acids. CDR3: CASSLAGGFYNEQFF. The CDR3, as DNA: TGTGCCAGCAGTTTAGCGGGGGGATTCTACAATGAGCAGTTCTTC.

This chain connects TRBV18 to TRBJ2-7, with a weak D call TRBD2 (6 bases). From germline, CDR1 is KGHSH and CDR2 LQKENI. The CDR3 runs to 11 residues. V was cut by 6 bases and J by 6 bases, with 9 bases left in between. The CDR3 region is CASSYGSEQYF. The CDR3, as DNA: TGTGCCAGCTCTTACGGGAGCGAGCAGTACTTC.

The chain recombines TRBV19 with TRBJ2-3; 8 bases match TRBD2. V was pared by 6 bases and J by 5 bases, with 7 bases of the junction left unmatched. The CDR3 sequence is 14 residues long. Per the germline V gene, CDR1 is LNHDA and CDR2 is SQIVND (reference sequence). CDR3 in DNA: TGTGCCAGTAGGGGATTAGCGGGGTTAGATACGCAGTATTTT. It specifies CASRGLAGLDTQYF.

This clone came up once. This chain connects TRBV13 to TRBJ2-3, with 11 nucleotides matching TRBD2. V lost 5 bases, J lost 5 bases, and 9 bases stayed unmatched. Germline-derived CDR1 and CDR2 are PRHDT and FYEKMQ (reference sequence). The CDR3 is 16 residues long. The CDR3 here is CASSITSGRWIDTQYF. The CDR3 nucleotides are TGTGCCAGCAGCATAACTAGCGGGAGATGGATAGATACGCAGTATTTT.

The chain uses TRBV4-1 and TRBJ1-4; the D is unclear. The V gene lost 5 bases and the J gene lost 4 bases, with 8 bases spanning the gap. This CDR3 has 13 amino acids. Germline loops: CDR1 MGHRA, CDR2 YSYEKL. The CDR3 region has the DNA TGCGCCAGCAGCGGGGTCCTTAATGAAAAACTGTTTTTT. Its protein is CASSGVLNEKLFF.

This chain joins TRBV5-4 and TRBJ2-3, with unresolved D. The CDR3 is 13 amino acids. The V gene's germline CDR1 is SGHNT and CDR2 YYREEE (reference sequence). V dropped 1 base and J dropped 8 bases, with 11 bases sitting between them. The CDR3 here is CASSLSDGVTQYF. In nucleotides, the CDR3 is TGTGCCAGCAGCTTGTCCGATGGAGTTACGCAGTATTTT.

V and J are TRBV18 and TRBJ1-4; D might be TRBD1 (5 bases). CDR3 length: 13 amino acids. Germline CDR1 KGHSH, CDR2 LQKENI. The V end lost 5 bases, the J end lost 8 bases, and 12 bases lay between the germline ends. The CDR3 sequence is CASSGLDREKLFF. The CDR3 bases are TGTGCCAGCTCAGGACTCGACAGAGAAAAACTGTTTTTT.

CDR3 DNA sequence: TGTGCCAGCAGTGGGGCAAGGGCTCCAACTAATGAAAAACTGTTTTTT. This codes for CASSGARAPTNEKLFF. This chain links TRBV28 with TRBJ1-4, with a possible D match to TRBD1 (5 bases). CDR1 is MDHEN, CDR2 SYDVKM, per germline. CDR3 length: 16 residues. Trimming took 5 bases from V and 0 from J, leaving 13 bases between them.

The rearrangement joins TRBV6-5 to TRBJ1-2; 10 bases agree with TRBD1. J gave up 6 bases and V 6 bases, and 7 bases lay outside the gene matches. Germline V gene lookup returns CDR1 MNHEY and CDR2 SVGAGI. The CDR3 length is 14 residues. CDR3 residues: CASSPRGTGDGYTF. Here the CDR3 DNA reads TGTGCCAGCAGCCCGCGGGGGACAGGGGATGGCTACACCTTC.